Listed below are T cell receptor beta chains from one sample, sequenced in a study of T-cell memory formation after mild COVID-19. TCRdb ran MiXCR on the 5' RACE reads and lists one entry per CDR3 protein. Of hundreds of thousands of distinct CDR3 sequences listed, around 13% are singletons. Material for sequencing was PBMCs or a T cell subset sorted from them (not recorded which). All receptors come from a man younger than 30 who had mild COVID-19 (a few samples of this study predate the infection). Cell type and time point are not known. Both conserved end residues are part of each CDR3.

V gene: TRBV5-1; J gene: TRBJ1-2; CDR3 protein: CASSSDILNGYTF
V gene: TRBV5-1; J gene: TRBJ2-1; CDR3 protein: CASSLPGGHNEQFF
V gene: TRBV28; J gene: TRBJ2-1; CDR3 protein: CASTSLGGPVTYEQFF
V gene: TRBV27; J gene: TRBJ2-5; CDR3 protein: CASSSPDWGQETQYF
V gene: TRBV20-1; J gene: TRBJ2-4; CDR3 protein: CSARNPRGGYGNIQYF
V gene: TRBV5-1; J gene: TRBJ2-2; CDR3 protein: CASSLAPNTGELFF
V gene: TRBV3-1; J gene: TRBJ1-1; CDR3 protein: CASRTGLRNTEAFF
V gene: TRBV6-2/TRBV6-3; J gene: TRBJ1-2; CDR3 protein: CASSIQGASDGYTF
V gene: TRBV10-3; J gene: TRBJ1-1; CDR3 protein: CAIRGTPNTEAFF
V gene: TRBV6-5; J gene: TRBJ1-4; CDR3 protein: CASSYSANEKLFF
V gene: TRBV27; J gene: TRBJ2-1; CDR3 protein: CASTRPGQGIGQFF
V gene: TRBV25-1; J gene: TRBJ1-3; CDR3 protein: CASRRTVTDTIYF
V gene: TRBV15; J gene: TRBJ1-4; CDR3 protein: CATSYRSGGKLFF
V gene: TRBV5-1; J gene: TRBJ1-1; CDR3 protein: CASSLTDPRDTEAFF
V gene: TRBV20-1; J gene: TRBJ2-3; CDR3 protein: CSAVKTGVDTQYF
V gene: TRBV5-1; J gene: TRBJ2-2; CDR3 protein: CASSYQQGSGELFF
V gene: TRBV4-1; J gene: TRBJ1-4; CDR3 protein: CASSQAYSAPGVF
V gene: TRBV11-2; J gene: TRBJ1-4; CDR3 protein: CASTLQLNEKLFF
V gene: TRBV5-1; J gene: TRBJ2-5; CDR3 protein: CASSLSIRGQETQYF
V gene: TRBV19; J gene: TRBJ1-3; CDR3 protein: CASQGNTIYF
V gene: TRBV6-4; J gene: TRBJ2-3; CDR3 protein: CASSSTRSRNTQYF
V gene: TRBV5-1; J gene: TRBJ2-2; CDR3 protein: CASSLGGGNTGELFF
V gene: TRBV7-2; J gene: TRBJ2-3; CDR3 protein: CASSLSRTTDTQYF
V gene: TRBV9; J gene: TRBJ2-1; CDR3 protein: CASSGADEQFF
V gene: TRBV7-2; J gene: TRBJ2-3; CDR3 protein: CASSLSSLETDTQYF
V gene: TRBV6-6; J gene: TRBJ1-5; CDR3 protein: CASSYSYRDSNQPQHF
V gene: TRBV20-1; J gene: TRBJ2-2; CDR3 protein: CSARAGAGGSNTGELFF
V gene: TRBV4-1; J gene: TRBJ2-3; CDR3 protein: CASREGGLAGPPDTQYF
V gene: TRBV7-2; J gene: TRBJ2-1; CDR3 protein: CADQTQTSGDYNEQFF
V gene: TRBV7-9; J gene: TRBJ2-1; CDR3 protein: CASSFRGQLDEQFF
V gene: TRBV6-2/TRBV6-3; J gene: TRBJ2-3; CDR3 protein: CASSSYRLAGQDTQYF
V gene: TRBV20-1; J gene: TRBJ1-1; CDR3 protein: CSAREGAMNTEAFF
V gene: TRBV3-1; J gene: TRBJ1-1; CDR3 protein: CASSQAARSNTEAFF